This entry describes one T cell receptor (beta chain). Clones were sequenced by immunoSEQ multiplex PCR, and TCRdb holds only the in-frame ones, with some missing. The table shows 40,000 to 45,000 clones, with about nine tenths occurring only once. The source of the sample is a study of resident and recirculating memory T cells in vitiligo. From germline, CDR1 is ENHRY and CDR2 SYGVKD. With 5 bases clipped from V and 3 bases from J, the junction kept 10 bases outside the gene matches. This CDR3 spans 15 amino acids. Input material: blood. The chain carries TRBV10-3 and TRBJ2-7; TRBD1 aligns across 7 bases. The sequence came from a male donor with vitiligo. The CDR3 here is CAISPSADRFYEQYF. The CDR3 coding sequence is TGTGCCATCAGTCCCTCCGCGGACAGGTTCTACGAGCAGTACTTC.